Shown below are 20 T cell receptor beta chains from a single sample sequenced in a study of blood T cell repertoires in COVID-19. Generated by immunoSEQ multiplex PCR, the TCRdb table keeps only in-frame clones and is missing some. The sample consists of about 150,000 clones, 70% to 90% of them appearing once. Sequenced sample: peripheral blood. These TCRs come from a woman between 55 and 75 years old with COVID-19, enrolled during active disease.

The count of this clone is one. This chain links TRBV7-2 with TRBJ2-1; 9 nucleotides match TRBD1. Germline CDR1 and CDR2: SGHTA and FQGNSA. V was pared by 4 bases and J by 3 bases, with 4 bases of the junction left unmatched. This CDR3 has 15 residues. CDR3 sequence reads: CASSSDRGNYNEQFF. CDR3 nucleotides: TGTGCCAGCAGCTCCGACAGGGGGAACTACAATGAGCAGTTCTTC. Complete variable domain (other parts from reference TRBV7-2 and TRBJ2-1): GAGVSQSPSNKVTEKGKDVELRCDPISGHTALYWYRQSLGQGLEFLIYFQGNSAPDKSGLPSDRFSAERTGGSVSTLTIQRTQQEDSAVYLCASSSDRGNYNEQFFGPGTRLTVL.

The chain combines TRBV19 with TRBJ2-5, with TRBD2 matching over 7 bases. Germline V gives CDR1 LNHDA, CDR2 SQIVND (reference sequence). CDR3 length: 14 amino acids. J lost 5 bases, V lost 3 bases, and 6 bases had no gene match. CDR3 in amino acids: CASSMKRAGETQYF. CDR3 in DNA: TGTGCCAGTAGTATGAAGAGAGCGGGGGAGACCCAGTACTTC.

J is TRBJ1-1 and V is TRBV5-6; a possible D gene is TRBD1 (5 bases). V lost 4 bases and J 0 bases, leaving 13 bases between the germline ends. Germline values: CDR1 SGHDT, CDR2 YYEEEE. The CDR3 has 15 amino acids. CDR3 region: CASSRITGMNTEAFF. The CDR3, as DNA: TGTGCCAGCAGCCGAATTACAGGAATGAACACTGAAGCTTTCTTT.

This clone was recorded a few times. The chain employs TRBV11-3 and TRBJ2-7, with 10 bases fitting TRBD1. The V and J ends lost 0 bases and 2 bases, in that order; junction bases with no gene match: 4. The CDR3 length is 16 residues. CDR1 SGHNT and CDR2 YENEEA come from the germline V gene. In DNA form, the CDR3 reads TGTGCCAGCAGCTTAGAAACGGGACAGGGGACCTACGAGCAGTACTTC. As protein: CASSLETGQGTYEQYF.

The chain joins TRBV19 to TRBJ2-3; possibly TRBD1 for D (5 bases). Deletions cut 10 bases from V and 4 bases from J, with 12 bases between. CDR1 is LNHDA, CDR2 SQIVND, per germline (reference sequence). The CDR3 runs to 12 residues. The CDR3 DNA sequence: TGTGCCACCAGGGCCTCGGCAGATACGCAGTATTTT. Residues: CATRASADTQYF.

The CDR3 bases are TGTGCCAGCAGTTACGCCGGACAGGGGAAGGAGGGCTACACCTTC. This encodes CASSYAGQGKEGYTF. The chain employs TRBV6-5 and TRBJ1-2, with 9 bases matching TRBD1. The CDR3 totals 15 residues. The trim removed 2 bases at V and 8 bases at J, leaving 9 bases unmatched. The germline CDR1 and CDR2 sequences are MNHEY and SVGAGI.

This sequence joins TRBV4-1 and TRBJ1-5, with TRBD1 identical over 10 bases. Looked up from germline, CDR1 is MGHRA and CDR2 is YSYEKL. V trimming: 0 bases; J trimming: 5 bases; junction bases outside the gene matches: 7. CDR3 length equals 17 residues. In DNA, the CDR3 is TGCGCCAGCAGCCAAGACGCGACAGGGGGCAGCCATCAGCCCCAGCATTTT. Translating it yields CASSQDATGGSHQPQHF.

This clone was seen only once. CDR3 nucleotides: TGCGCCAGCAGCCTGACAACTAACTATGGCTACACCTTC. Its protein product is CASSLTTNYGYTF. V and J are TRBV5-1 and TRBJ1-2; D is unresolved. CDR3 length: 13 residues. Germline CDR1 SGHRS, CDR2 YFSETQ. The germline V and J ends were trimmed by 4 bases and 0 bases, with 7 bases remaining between them.

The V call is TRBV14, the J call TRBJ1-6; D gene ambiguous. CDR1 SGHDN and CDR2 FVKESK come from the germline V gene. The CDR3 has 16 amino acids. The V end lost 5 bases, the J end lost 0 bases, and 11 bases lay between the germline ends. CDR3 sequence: CASSVYGSSYNSPLHF. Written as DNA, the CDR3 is TGTGCCAGCAGCGTTTACGGGAGCTCCTATAATTCACCCCTCCACTTT.

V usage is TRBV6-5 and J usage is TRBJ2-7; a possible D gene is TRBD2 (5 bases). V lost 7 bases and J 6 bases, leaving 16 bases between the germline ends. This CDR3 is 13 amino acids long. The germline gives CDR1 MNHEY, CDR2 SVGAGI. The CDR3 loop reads CASNVGDLVEQYF. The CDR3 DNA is TGTGCCAGCAACGTGGGAGATCTGGTCGAGCAGTACTTC.

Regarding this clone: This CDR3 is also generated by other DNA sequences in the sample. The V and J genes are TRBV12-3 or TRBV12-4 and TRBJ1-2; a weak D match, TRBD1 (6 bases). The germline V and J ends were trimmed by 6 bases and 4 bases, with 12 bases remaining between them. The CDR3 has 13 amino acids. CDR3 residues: CASRMDSFYGYTF. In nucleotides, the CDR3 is TGTGCCAGCAGAATGGACAGCTTCTATGGCTACACCTTC.

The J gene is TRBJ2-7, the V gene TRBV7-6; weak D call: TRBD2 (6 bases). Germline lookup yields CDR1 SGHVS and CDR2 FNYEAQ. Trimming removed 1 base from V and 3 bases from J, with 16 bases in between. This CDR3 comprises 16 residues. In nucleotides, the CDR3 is TGTGCCAGCAGCTTAGGGGCGTCTCGGGAGTACTACGAGCAGTACTTC. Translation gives CASSLGASREYYEQYF.

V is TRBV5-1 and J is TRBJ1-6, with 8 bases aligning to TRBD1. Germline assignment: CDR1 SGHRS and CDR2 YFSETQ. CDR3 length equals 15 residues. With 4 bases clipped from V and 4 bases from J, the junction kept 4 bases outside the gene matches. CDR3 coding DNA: TGCGCCAGCAGCCCGGGACAGGAATATAATTCACCCCTCCACTTT. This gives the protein CASSPGQEYNSPLHF.

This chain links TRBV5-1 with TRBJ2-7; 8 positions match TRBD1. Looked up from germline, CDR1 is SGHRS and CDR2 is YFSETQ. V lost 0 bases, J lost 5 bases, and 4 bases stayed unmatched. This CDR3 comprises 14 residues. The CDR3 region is CASSLAEQGDEQYF. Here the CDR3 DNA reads TGCGCCAGCAGCTTGGCCGAACAGGGGGACGAGCAGTACTTC.

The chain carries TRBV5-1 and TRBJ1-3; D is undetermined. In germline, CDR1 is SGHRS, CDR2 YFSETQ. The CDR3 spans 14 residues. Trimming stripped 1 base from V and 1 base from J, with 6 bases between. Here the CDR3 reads CASSLRGSGNTIYF. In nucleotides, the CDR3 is TGCGCCAGCAGCTTGCGGGGATCTGGAAACACCATATATTTT.

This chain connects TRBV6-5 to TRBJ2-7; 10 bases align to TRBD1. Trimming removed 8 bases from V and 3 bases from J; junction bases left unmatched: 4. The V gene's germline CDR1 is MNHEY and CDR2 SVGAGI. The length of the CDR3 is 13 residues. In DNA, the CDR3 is TGTGCCAGCGAAAGGGACAGGGGCTACGAGCAGTACTTC. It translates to CASERDRGYEQYF.

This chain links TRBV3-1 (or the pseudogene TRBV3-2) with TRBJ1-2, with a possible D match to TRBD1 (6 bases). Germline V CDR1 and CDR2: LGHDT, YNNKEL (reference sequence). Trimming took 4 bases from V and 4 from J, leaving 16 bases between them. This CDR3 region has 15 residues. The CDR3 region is CASSLPGGGGYGYTF. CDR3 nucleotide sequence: TGTGCCAGCAGCCTCCCGGGAGGGGGAGGCTATGGCTACACCTTC.

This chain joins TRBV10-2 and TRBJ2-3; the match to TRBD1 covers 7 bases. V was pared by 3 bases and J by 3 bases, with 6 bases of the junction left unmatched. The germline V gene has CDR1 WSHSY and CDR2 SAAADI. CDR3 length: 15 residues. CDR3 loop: CASSDLRGQTDTQYF. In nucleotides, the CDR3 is TGCGCCAGCAGTGACCTAAGGGGGCAGACAGATACGCAGTATTTT.

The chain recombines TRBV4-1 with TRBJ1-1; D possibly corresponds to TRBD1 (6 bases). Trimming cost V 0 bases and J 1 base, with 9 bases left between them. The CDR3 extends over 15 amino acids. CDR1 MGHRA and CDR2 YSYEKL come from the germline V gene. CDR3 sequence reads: CASSQDTGPNTEAFF. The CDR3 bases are TGCGCCAGCAGCCAAGATACAGGGCCGAACACTGAAGCTTTCTTT.

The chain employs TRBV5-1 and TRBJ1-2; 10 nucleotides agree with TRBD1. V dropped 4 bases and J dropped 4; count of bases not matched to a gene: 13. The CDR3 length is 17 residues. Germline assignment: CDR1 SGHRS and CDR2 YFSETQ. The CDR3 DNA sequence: TGCGCCAGCAGCCCAAATCCGGGACAGGGGTTTGGCTATGGCTACACCTTC. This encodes CASSPNPGQGFGYGYTF.